The rows below give T cell receptor beta chains drawn from one sample of a study of blood T cell repertoires in COVID-19. TCRdb's table, derived via immunoSEQ multiplex PCR, lists solely in-frame clones and lacks some. The repertoire holds 130,000 or so clones, approximately 83% seen once, with roughly 1.6% in the top ten. Material for sequencing was peripheral blood. These receptors originate from a human donor in a cohort sampled during active COVID-19. The conserved cysteine and the conserved F or W are not part of the CDR3 here. For some rows the clone size is stated as once, few or many, or as a class when expanded; others skip it.

ASSNPAGMNTEAF,-,TRBV6-5,TRBJ1-1
ASSLYRDSNRGEQF,-,TRBV5-6,TRBJ2-1
ASSPPVGTNEQF,few,TRBV18,TRBJ2-1
ASRPLDRNTEAF,-,TRBV19,TRBJ1-1
ASSPWDRVYEQY,-,TRBV3-1/TRBV3-2,TRBJ2-7
ASSLPGQGGYGYT,-,TRBV28,TRBJ1-2
ASSKSGRTIYNEQF,-,TRBV6-2/TRBV6-3,TRBJ2-1
ASSPTEVAVNEQY,-,TRBV18,TRBJ2-7
ASSYSTQSNYGYT,-,TRBV6-6,TRBJ1-2
ASSSAGGAYEQY,-,TRBV6-2/TRBV6-3,TRBJ2-7
ASSERLAGASYEQY,-,TRBV2,TRBJ2-7
ASTTPGRGETQY,-,TRBV19,TRBJ2-5
ASSSLGRAATISYEQY,-,TRBV19,TRBJ2-7
ASSQTYQGNTEAF,-,TRBV3-1/TRBV3-2,TRBJ1-1
ASRPRGPGQPQH,-,TRBV7-2,TRBJ1-5
AIRSGAGGYNEQF,-,TRBV10-3,TRBJ2-1
ASSYGPGEQF,-,TRBV6-5,TRBJ2-1
ASNGRSNEQF,-,TRBV27,TRBJ2-1
ASSLGTTGSYEQY,few,TRBV5-1,TRBJ2-7
SVENRGLGEKLF,-,TRBV29-1,TRBJ1-4
ASSKGQGSGQPQH,few,TRBV2,TRBJ1-5
ASSLVAGGRGKGGYT,-,TRBV7-2,TRBJ1-2
ASSPPGLAGEETQY,-,TRBV18,TRBJ2-5
AIPPEQPQH,-,TRBV7-3,TRBJ1-5
ASRVNGGSPLH,once,TRBV27,TRBJ1-6
ASSKGLVKLNEQF,few,TRBV27,TRBJ2-1
ASSLYLETSGRRRIVETQY,-,TRBV28,TRBJ2-5
ASSFRRNEQF,-,TRBV28,TRBJ2-1
ASSTNSGGTELF,-,TRBV5-4,TRBJ1-4